This T cell receptor beta chain came from a study of T-cell reconstitution after alpha-beta-depleted transplantation in children. Study-level findings and limits: As was reported, about two months after transplant, alpha-beta T cells came from several hundred expanded graft clones. Newly made T cells mostly supplied T-cell counts and diversity one year after transplant. Several patients had high TCRbeta diversity at day 60; it came from surviving recipient T cells and thymic progenitors.

This clonotype was detected ten times or more. Its antigen is currently unknown. CDR1 and CDR2 from the germline V gene are SGHVS and FNYEAQ. V lost 6 bases and J lost 4; bases outside the gene matches: 8. The length of the CDR3 is 16 residues. The library targeted TCRbeta and was prepared with unique molecular identifiers. TCRdb recomputed calls from the PCR reads with MiXCR, one row per CDR3 protein. The sample lists around 250,000 distinct CDR3 sequences; roughly 8.2% were seen once. The sequences come from PBMCs, mostly from graft donor cells, collected 180 days after TCRalphabeta/CD19-depleted stem cell transplant. This chain uses TRBV7-6 with TRBJ2-2, with 10 positions matching TRBD1. This TCR came from a male patient between 10 and 17 years old who had a stem cell transplant for acute lymphoblastic leukemia, so the T cells may come from the graft donor. CDR3 sequence: CASSYPRTGGTGELFF. The CDR3 DNA follows: TGTGCCAGCAGTTACCCCCGGACAGGGGGCACCGGGGAGCTGTTTTTT.